Listed below are T cell receptor beta chains from one sample, sequenced in a study of T cell responses to AZD1222 COVID-19 vaccine. The repertoire was sequenced with immunoSEQ multiplex PCR; TCRdb's copy has only in-frame clones and lacks some. The sample shows 75,000 to 100,000 clones, about 88% of them seen only once. The sequenced sample was peripheral blood, obtained on day 0 of AZD1222 vaccination. The origin of the receptors is an adult in good health. Both conserved end residues are part of each CDR3. The order of the fields is CDR3 DNA, CDR3 protein, D gene, V gene, clone size, J gene. D genes are given only for firm matches. Some rows mark clone size as missing; the rest say once, few, many or name a class of expanded clone.

TGTGCCAGCAGTCCCTTCCTTGGACAGTACAATGAGCAGTTCTTC CASSPFLGQYNEQFF - TRBV2 - TRBJ2-1
TGTGCCAGCAGCGTAGCCAGCGACAGCTCCTACAATGAGCAGTTCTTC CASSVASDSSYNEQFF - TRBV9 - TRBJ2-1
TGTGCCAGCAGCTTGGGACAGGGGTTGAGCTCTGGGGCCAACGTCCTGACTTTC CASSLGQGLSSGANVLTF TRBD1 TRBV5-5 - TRBJ2-6
TGTGCCAGCAGCTATTCTAACTATGGCTACACCTTC CASSYSNYGYTF - TRBV6-5 - TRBJ1-2
TGTGCCAGCAGTTTCGGGGGTTCACCCCTCCACTTT CASSFGGSPLHF - TRBV12-3/TRBV12-4 - TRBJ1-6
TGCGCCAGCAGCTTGGGGGACAAGGCTGCACCCCTCCACTTT CASSLGDKAAPLHF - TRBV5-1 - TRBJ1-6
TGTGCCAGCAGTGAAACGAGAGATGAGCAGTTCTTC CASSETRDEQFF - TRBV6-1 - TRBJ2-1
TGTGCCAGCAGCGACCCTGGGACTAGCGAGCACACAGATACGCAGTATTTT CASSDPGTSEHTDTQYF TRBD2 TRBV9 - TRBJ2-3
TGTGCCAGCAGCTTAATCTCACCGGGACAGGGGGCTTCAGATACGCAGTATTTT CASSLISPGQGASDTQYF TRBD1 TRBV7-6 - TRBJ2-3
TGTGCCAGCAGCCACCCCAAGCGGGGGATGCAAGAGACCCAGTACTTC CASSHPKRGMQETQYF TRBD2 TRBV3-1/TRBV3-2 - TRBJ2-5
TGCGCCAGCAGCTTGGAGGGGATGAGGGAAAAACTGTTTTTT CASSLEGMREKLFF - TRBV5-1 few TRBJ1-4
TGCGCCAGCAGCTTAGGGGGCGCAACCTACAATGAGCAGTTCTTC CASSLGGATYNEQFF TRBD1 TRBV5-1 once TRBJ2-1
TGCAGTGCTAGGTACAATGAGCAGTTCTTC CSARYNEQFF - TRBV20-1 - TRBJ2-1
TGTGCCAGCAGCTCCGGACTAGCGGGGGGGCATGGGAAAGCAGATACGCAGTATTTT CASSSGLAGGHGKADTQYF TRBD2 TRBV11-3 - TRBJ2-3
TGTGCCATCAGTGGTGGGGTTTACACAGATACGCAGTATTTT CAISGGVYTDTQYF - TRBV10-3 many TRBJ2-3
TGTGCCAGCAGCCCTAGCGTGGCAGGGGGCGTCGGTCAGCCCCAGCATTTT CASSPSVAGGVGQPQHF TRBD1 TRBV7-2 - TRBJ1-5
TGTGCCAGCAGTGAAGCGCGAGACAGAGCCTACGAGCAGTACTTC CASSEARDRAYEQYF - TRBV2 - TRBJ2-7
TGTGCCAGCAGCCCCGGACAGGGGACAGATACGCAGTATTTT CASSPGQGTDTQYF TRBD1 TRBV7-2 - TRBJ2-3
TGTGCCAGCAGCCTAACCAGGGGAGTAACTTTCTTT CASSLTRGVTFF - TRBV5-5 - TRBJ1-1
TGTGCCAGCAGAAAAAAGCCTTTTTGGGACGTCGTCGGGGATGAGCAGTTCTTC CASRKKPFWDVVGDEQFF - TRBV27 once TRBJ2-1
TGTGCCAGCAGTGGCGAACAGGGGGCGAACACCGGGGAGCTGTTTTTT CASSGEQGANTGELFF TRBD1 TRBV6-1 - TRBJ2-2
TGTGCCATCAGTGAGTACCCCAGCTACGAGCAGTACTTC CAISEYPSYEQYF - TRBV10-3 few TRBJ2-7
TGCGCCAGCAGCGTAGCGGGGCGCACAGATACGCAGTATTTT CASSVAGRTDTQYF TRBD2 TRBV10-1 - TRBJ2-3
TGTGCCAGCAGCTTAGATCTAGCGGGGAGGGGGTTCTACAATGAGCAGTTCTTC CASSLDLAGRGFYNEQFF TRBD2 TRBV7-2 - TRBJ2-1